The rows below give T cell receptor beta chains drawn from one sample of a study of blood T cell repertoires in COVID-19. Profiled with immunoSEQ multiplex PCR; TCRdb holds only in-frame clones, not every one. The table shows just over 150,000 clones, with around 92% occurring only once. The sequencing input was peripheral blood. These receptors were obtained from a young man with COVID-19, enrolled during active disease. The CDR3 runs from the conserved cysteine through the conserved F or W. A D gene is named only where the DNA matches it firmly. Size is stated for part of the rows, as once, few or many counts, or as a class when the clone is expanded.

TGTGCCAGTAGTCTAGGGGGCTCGAACACCGGGGAGCTGTTTTTT	CASSLGGSNTGELFF	TRBD1	TRBV19	few	TRBJ2-2	15
TGTGCCAGTGGAACTACAGGGTCGTGGGATGGCTACACCTTC	CASGTTGSWDGYTF	NA	TRBV19	NA	TRBJ1-2	14
TGCGCCAGCAGCTTGGCCGAGACAGGGAATGAAAAACTGTTTTTT	CASSLAETGNEKLFF	TRBD1	TRBV5-1	NA	TRBJ1-4	15
TGTGCCACCAGTGACCAGCGGGATAACTACAATGAGCAGTTCTTC	CATSDQRDNYNEQFF	TRBD2	TRBV24-1	NA	TRBJ2-1	15
TGTGCCAGCACCGCCCCGGGGGGCGGTCAGCCCCAGCATTTT	CASTAPGGGQPQHF	NA	TRBV28	once	TRBJ1-5	14
TGTGCCAGCAGCTCGAGTGGGGGGGCAGGGGCCAACGTCCTGACTTTC	CASSSSGGAGANVLTF	NA	TRBV7-2	NA	TRBJ2-6	16
TGTGCCAGCAGTTCGGAACCAGGGGGCACTAATGAAAAACTGTTTTTT	CASSSEPGGTNEKLFF	TRBD1	TRBV28	NA	TRBJ1-4	16
TGTGCCAGCAGTTACCGTAATCAGCCCCAGCATTTT	CASSYRNQPQHF	NA	TRBV6-6	NA	TRBJ1-5	12
TGTGCCAGCAGCCAAGGGGACTCCCGAAGATTCAATGAGCAGTTCTTC	CASSQGDSRRFNEQFF	NA	TRBV5-4	NA	TRBJ2-1	16
TGCAGCGTGGGGACAGGGAACACTGAAGCTTTCTTT	CSVGTGNTEAFF	TRBD1	TRBV29-1	NA	TRBJ1-1	12
TGTGCCAGCGCTCATCGACTGATCTATGGCTACACCTTC	CASAHRLIYGYTF	NA	TRBV3-1/TRBV3-2	once	TRBJ1-2	13
TGTGCCAGCAGCTCTGGGACAGCCCCTACCTATGGCTACACCTTC	CASSSGTAPTYGYTF	TRBD1	TRBV7-9	NA	TRBJ1-2	15
TGTGCCAGCAGCGGGACAGGGAGCTCCTACAATGAGCAGTTCTTC	CASSGTGSSYNEQFF	TRBD1	TRBV13	NA	TRBJ2-1	15
TGTGCCTGGAGTGGTACCGGTGGACAGACAGCTAATCAGCCCCAGCATTTT	CAWSGTGGQTANQPQHF	NA	TRBV30	NA	TRBJ1-5	17
TGTGCCAGCAGCCAACGTGGGACAGGGGTTTCCGGAAACACCATATATTTT	CASSQRGTGVSGNTIYF	TRBD1	TRBV7-2	NA	TRBJ1-3	17
TGCGCCAGCAGCCGAGGGACAGGGAGGTATCAAGAGACCCAGTACTTC	CASSRGTGRYQETQYF	TRBD1	TRBV4-1	NA	TRBJ2-5	16
TGTGCCAGCAGCTTGCGCATCCGGAGGAGATCCGCCGGGGAGCTGTTTTTT	CASSLRIRRRSAGELFF	NA	TRBV5-4	NA	TRBJ2-2	17
TGTGCCACCAGTGACGAGACAGGATACAATGAGCAGTTCTTC	CATSDETGYNEQFF	NA	TRBV24-1	NA	TRBJ2-1	14
TGTGCCAGTAAGACAGGGCCCGGCTCCTACAATGAGCAGTTCTTC	CASKTGPGSYNEQFF	TRBD1	TRBV28	once	TRBJ2-1	15
TGTGCCAGCAGACGAGGGGGGGGGACGGAAAAACTGTTTTTT	CASRRGGGTEKLFF	NA	TRBV27	NA	TRBJ1-4	14
TGTGCCAGCAGCCAAGACAGGGGCCACGAGCAGTACTTC	CASSQDRGHEQYF	TRBD1	TRBV7-3	NA	TRBJ2-7	13
TGTGCCAGCAGCCGGGAAGGTTCACCCCTCCACTTT	CASSREGSPLHF	NA	TRBV5-4	NA	TRBJ1-6	12
TGTGCCAGCAGTTTTAAGGTGGGGCAGGGCCTAATCATTCCTCCTACGAAGCAGTACTTC	CASSFKVGQGLIIPPTKQYF	NA	TRBV27	NA	TRBJ2-7	20
TGTGCCAGCAGCTTGGGACAGGGGGTCCCCTACGAGCAGTACTTC	CASSLGQGVPYEQYF	TRBD1	TRBV7-3	NA	TRBJ2-7	15
TGCGCCAGCGGAAGAACAGGCAACACTGAAGCTTTCTTT	CASGRTGNTEAFF	NA	TRBV5-1	NA	TRBJ1-1	13
TGTGCCAGCAGCGTCGCGACAGGGTACAATCAGCCCCAGCATTTT	CASSVATGYNQPQHF	TRBD1	TRBV7-3	NA	TRBJ1-5	15
TGTGCCAGTATGAGGCAGGGTCGGGAGCAGTTCTTC	CASMRQGREQFF	NA	TRBV19	NA	TRBJ2-1	12
TGTGCCAGCAGCCAAGATGTGAGGGGGGGAGGGCGAGAGACCCAGTACTTC	CASSQDVRGGGRETQYF	NA	TRBV14	NA	TRBJ2-5	17
TGTGCCAGCAGCTTAACCTCAGGACAGGCGTATGGCTACACCTTC	CASSLTSGQAYGYTF	TRBD1	TRBV11-2	NA	TRBJ1-2	15
TGTGCCAGCAGCCAAGATCAGCAGGGAAACATTCAGTACTTC	CASSQDQQGNIQYF	NA	TRBV3-1/TRBV3-2	NA	TRBJ2-4	14
TGTGCCAGCAGCCCCGGGACAGGAACCTACAATGAGCAGTTCTTC	CASSPGTGTYNEQFF	TRBD1	TRBV5-6	NA	TRBJ2-1	15
TGCGCCAGCAGCCAAGAAGACAGGGGAGGTAATGGCTACACCTTC	CASSQEDRGGNGYTF	TRBD1	TRBV4-3	NA	TRBJ1-2	15